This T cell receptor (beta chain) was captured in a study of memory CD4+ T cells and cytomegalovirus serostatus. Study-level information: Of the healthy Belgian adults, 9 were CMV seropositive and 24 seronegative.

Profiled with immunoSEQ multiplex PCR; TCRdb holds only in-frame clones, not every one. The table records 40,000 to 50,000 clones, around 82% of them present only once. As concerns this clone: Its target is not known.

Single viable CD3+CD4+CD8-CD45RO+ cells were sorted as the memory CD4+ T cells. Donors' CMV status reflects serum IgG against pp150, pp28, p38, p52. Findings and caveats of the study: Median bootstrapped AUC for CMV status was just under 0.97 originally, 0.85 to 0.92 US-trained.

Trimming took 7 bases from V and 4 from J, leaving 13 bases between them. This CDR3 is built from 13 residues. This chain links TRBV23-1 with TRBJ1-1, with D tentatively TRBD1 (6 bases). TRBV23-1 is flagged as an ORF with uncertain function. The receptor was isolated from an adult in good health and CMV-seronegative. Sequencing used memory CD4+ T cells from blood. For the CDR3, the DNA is TGCGCCAGCAAAGGGGGTCAGGGCACTGAAGCTTTCTTT. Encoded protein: CASKGGQGTEAFF.